The present TCR beta chain was sequenced within a study of memory CD4+ T cells and cytomegalovirus serostatus. Study context: Of the healthy Belgian adults, nine or ten were CMV seropositive and 24 seronegative.

Study findings and constraints: 67 of 164 known CMV-associated TCRbeta sequences appeared in CD4+ memory.

As regards this clone: Its antigen remains unknown.

Germline V gene lookup returns CDR1 SGHRS and CDR2 YFSETQ. This CDR3 region has 15 residues. Trimming stripped 0 bases from V and 0 bases from J, with 9 bases between. Only in-frame clones appear in the TCRdb table, and some are missing; sequencing was by immunoSEQ multiplex PCR. Here the sample spans some 52,000 clones, around four fifths being singletons. The sort gate was single viable CD3+CD4+CD8-CD45RO+ cells for memory CD4+ T cells. Serostatus was set by detecting CMV pp150, pp28, p38, p52 IgG. This chain links TRBV5-1 with TRBJ1-2; D uncertain. Sequences were obtained from memory CD4+ T cells from blood. The sequence was obtained from an adult in good health and CMV-seropositive. CDR3 nucleotide sequence: TGCGCCAGCAGCTTGGTGGGCGATGCTAACTATGGCTACACCTTC. Its protein is CASSLVGDANYGYTF.